This T cell receptor beta chain was profiled in a study of blood T cell repertoires in COVID-19. Participant-reported clinical history was the basis for cohort assignment. Donors in Cohort 3 counted as recovered after two negative PCRs, clearance, or symptom resolution. Method: immunoSEQ multiplex PCR; TCRdb's copy keeps in-frame clones and lacks some. Counted here are about 330,000 clones, approximately 89% occurring once; the ten biggest clones make up about 5%. This clone appeared a few times. The V end lost 0 bases, the J end lost 0 bases, and 7 bases lay between the germline ends. Germline assignment: CDR1 SGDLS and CDR2 YYNGEE. The CDR3 runs 16 residues.

The TCR sequence derives from a man younger than 40 who had recovered from COVID-19. The sample was PBMCs or T cells enriched from blood (not recorded which). The chain has TRBV9 and TRBJ2-6, with D maybe TRBD1 (5 bases). CDR3 in amino acids: CASSVVGVSGANVLTF. As DNA, the CDR3 is TGTGCCAGCAGCGTAGTAGGGGTCTCTGGGGCCAACGTCCTGACTTTC.